The 17 T cell receptor beta chains below all came from one sample that was sequenced in a study of blood T cell repertoires in COVID-19. Measured with immunoSEQ multiplex PCR; TCRdb has only the in-frame clones, and not every one. Here the sample spans over 110,000 clones, approximately 90% being singletons. The source material was peripheral blood. These receptor sequences come from a human donor in a cohort sampled during active COVID-19.

V is TRBV12-5 and J is TRBJ2-5; TRBD2 might be the D (5 bases). Between the trimmed V and J ends, which lost 3 bases and 2 bases, there was a span of 13 bases. The CDR3 runs 15 residues. In germline, CDR1 is LGHNT, CDR2 FRNRAP. The DNA of the CDR3 is TGTGCTAGTGGTTTCCCCAGATCGGGGCAAGAGACCCAGTACTTC. Amino acid sequence: CASGFPRSGQETQYF.

The rearrangement joins TRBV6-6 to TRBJ1-5, with TRBD1 identical over 7 bases. The ends lost 6 bases at V and 2 bases at J; junction bases unmatched: 4. The germline gives CDR1 MNHNY, CDR2 SVGAGI (reference sequence). The CDR3 length is 14 residues. The CDR3 region is CASSHGQGNQPQHF. The CDR3 nucleotides are TGTGCCAGCAGCCACGGACAGGGCAATCAGCCCCAGCATTTT.

V and J are TRBV29-1 and TRBJ2-5; D is uncertain. Germline V gene sequence: CDR1 SQVTM, CDR2 ANQGSEA. V was shortened by 4 bases and J by 4 bases, with 4 bases between the two germline ends. CDR3 size: 10 residues. CDR3 residues: CSVALETQYF. CDR3 nucleotides: TGCAGCGTTGCCCTAGAGACCCAGTACTTC.

This chain uses TRBV6-6 with TRBJ2-7, with D hard to call. Germline CDR1 is MNHNY and CDR2 is SVGAGI (reference sequence). V lost 5 bases and J lost 6, with 8 bases in between. The CDR3 length is 11 residues. Here the CDR3 reads CASSIPGEQYF. CDR3 bases: TGTGCCAGCAGTATCCCGGGCGAGCAGTACTTC.

The chain joins TRBV6-1 to TRBJ2-5; possible D gene TRBD1, 5 bases. V was trimmed by 2 bases and J by 5 bases, leaving 12 bases between them. Per the germline V gene, CDR1 is MNHNS and CDR2 is SASEGT. The CDR3 has 14 amino acids. The CDR3 sequence: CASSESRVRETQYF. CDR3 DNA: TGTGCCAGCAGTGAAAGCAGGGTGCGGGAGACCCAGTACTTC.

This rearrangement joins TRBV5-4 to TRBJ2-1, with 9 positions matching TRBD2. There are 15 residues in the CDR3. Germline V gene data show CDR1 as SGHNT and CDR2 as YYREEE (reference sequence). Unmatched junction bases numbered 6, after V lost 0 bases and J lost 8 bases. The CDR3 DNA is TGTGCCAGCAGCTTGGTCCTAGCGGGGCAGGATGAGCAGTTCTTC. Translated, it gives CASSLVLAGQDEQFF.

The chain joins TRBV7-2 to TRBJ2-1; TRBD2 might be the D (6 bases). Germline CDR1 SGHTA, CDR2 FQGNSA. The V and J ends lost 4 bases and 3 bases respectively, with 13 bases between them. The CDR3 consists of 15 residues. CDR3 residues: CASSWDFNLYNEQFF. As DNA, the CDR3 is TGTGCCAGCAGCTGGGACTTTAACCTCTACAATGAGCAGTTCTTC.

The chain links TRBV2 to TRBJ1-5; weak D call: TRBD1 (6 bases). Trimming removed 6 bases from V and 3 bases from J, with 12 bases in between. The CDR3 is 14 amino acids. CDR1 is SNHLY, CDR2 FYNNEI, per germline. CDR3 DNA sequence: TGTGCCAGCAGAACCGGGACATCCAATCAGCCCCAGCATTTT. Amino acid sequence: CASRTGTSNQPQHF.

V usage is TRBV20-1 and J usage is TRBJ2-4, with 7 bases matching TRBD2. Germline loops: CDR1 DFQATT, CDR2 SNEGSKA (reference sequence). The length of the CDR3 is 11 residues. V gave up 5 bases and J gave up 11 bases; unmatched junction bases: 6. CDR3 loop: CSAETSRVQYF. The CDR3 bases are TGCAGTGCTGAGACTAGCCGGGTTCAGTACTTC.

V and J are TRBV18 and TRBJ1-1; D may be TRBD1 (5 bases). This CDR3 comprises 14 residues. V lost 4 bases to trimming and J lost 2 bases, with 11 bases between them. Germline loops: CDR1 KGHSH, CDR2 LQKENI. CDR3: CASSLAQGNTEAFF. The CDR3 DNA sequence: TGTGCCAGCTCACTTGCTCAGGGTAACACTGAAGCTTTCTTT.

The rearrangement links TRBV7-8 to TRBJ2-7, with 10 bases lining up with TRBD1. V trimming: 1 base; J trimming: 7 bases; junction bases outside the gene matches: 7. Germline CDR1 reads SGHVS; CDR2 reads FQNEAQ. This CDR3 is 15 amino acids long. The CDR3 bases are TGTGCCAGCAGCTTAGTCCAGGGACAGGGGTGGGAGCAGTACTTC. This codes for CASSLVQGQGWEQYF.

The chain is built from TRBV28 and TRBJ2-5; 7 bases are a match to TRBD2. J lost 4 bases, V lost 7 bases, and 3 bases had no gene match. This CDR3 comprises 12 residues. Germline assignment: CDR1 MDHEN and CDR2 SYDVKM. This CDR3 reads CASKGLVETQYF. The CDR3 region has the DNA TGTGCCAGCAAAGGACTAGTAGAGACCCAGTACTTC.

This clone was seen once. This chain links TRBV15 with TRBJ2-6, with 9 nucleotides matching TRBD1. Germline values: CDR1 LNHNV, CDR2 YYDKDF (reference sequence). This CDR3 has 19 amino acids. The V segment lost 1 base and the J segment 0 bases; nucleotides outside the gene matches: 7. CDR3 nucleotide sequence: TGTGCCACCAGCAGAGGGGACAGGGCTGATTACTCTGGGGCCAACGTCCTGACTTTC. As protein: CATSRGDRADYSGANVLTF.

The chain employs TRBV9 and TRBJ1-6; a possible D gene is TRBD1 (6 bases). From germline, CDR1 is SGDLS and CDR2 YYNGEE. V shed 3 bases and J shed 7 bases, with 14 bases lying between them. The CDR3 contains 15 residues. The CDR3 DNA sequence: TGTGCCAGCAGCGAACAGACAGGATTCAATTCACCCCTCCACTTT. Its translation: CASSEQTGFNSPLHF. The whole variable domain, remainder taken from reference TRBV9 and TRBJ1-6, is DSGVTQTPKHLITATGQRVTLRCSPRSGDLSVYWYQQSLDQGLQFLIQYYNGEERAKGNILERFSAQQFPDLHSELNLSSLELGDSALYFCASSEQTGFNSPLHFGNGTRLTVT.

J is TRBJ2-6 and V is TRBV7-6, with a possible D match to TRBD1 (5 bases). The CDR3 runs to 20 residues. CDR1 and CDR2 from the germline V gene are SGHVS and FNYEAQ. Trimming removed 0 bases at V and 0 bases at J, with 18 bases between. This chain's CDR3 is CASSLAGRPQGRSGANVLTF. As DNA, the CDR3 is TGTGCCAGCAGCTTAGCGGGCCGTCCGCAGGGTCGCTCTGGGGCCAACGTCCTGACTTTC.

This chain links TRBV7-8 with TRBJ1-1, with D maybe TRBD1 (5 bases). The CDR3 length is 19 residues. Germline V gives CDR1 SGHVS, CDR2 FQNEAQ. Trimming removed 5 bases at V and 1 base at J, with 26 bases between. The CDR3 loop is CASSRQRWDLASPNTEAFF. The CDR3 DNA is TGTGCCAGCAGCCGCCAGCGTTGGGACTTGGCAAGTCCGAACACTGAAGCTTTCTTT.

This chain connects TRBV10-2 to TRBJ1-6, with 8 nucleotides matching TRBD1. Trimming cost V 8 bases and J 6 bases; bases outside gene matches: 6. This CDR3 region has 14 residues. Germline assignment: CDR1 WSHSY and CDR2 SAAADI. The CDR3 DNA reads as TGCGCCAGCGGGACAGGCGGTAGTAATTCACCCCTCCACTTT. This encodes CASGTGGSNSPLHF.